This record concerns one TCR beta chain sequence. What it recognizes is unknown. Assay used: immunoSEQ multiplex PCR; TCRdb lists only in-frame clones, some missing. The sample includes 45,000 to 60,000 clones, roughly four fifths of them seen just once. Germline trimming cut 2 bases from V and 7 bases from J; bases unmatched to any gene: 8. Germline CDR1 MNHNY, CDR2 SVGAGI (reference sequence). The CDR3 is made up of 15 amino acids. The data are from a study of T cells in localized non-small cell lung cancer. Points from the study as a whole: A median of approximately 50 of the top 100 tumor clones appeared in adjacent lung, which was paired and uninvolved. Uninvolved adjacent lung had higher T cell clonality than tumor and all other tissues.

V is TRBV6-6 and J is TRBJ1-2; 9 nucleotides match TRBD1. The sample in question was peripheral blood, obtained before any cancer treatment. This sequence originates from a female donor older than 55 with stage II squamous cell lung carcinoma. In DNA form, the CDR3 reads TGTGCCAGCAGTTACGAGGACAGGGGACGACTTGGCTACACCTTC. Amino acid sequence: CASSYEDRGRLGYTF.